The table lists the clone carrying this T cell receptor (beta chain) with many counts. Library construction for TCR beta used iRepertoire HTBI primers and Arm-PCR of CDR3 regions. A single record per CDR3 protein comes from TCRdb applying MiXCR to the multiplex PCR reads. The repertoire holds 450,000 to 650,000 distinct CDR3 sequences, with 15% to 20% as singletons. Time point meaning: newly diagnosed GD, antithyroid drugs for less than 3 months. Following extraction of RNA from PBMCs, that RNA was used to make the TCR library. From each patient, around 8.9 milliliters of peripheral blood was drawn and collected into an EDTA anticoagulant tube. This entry comes from a study of regulatory T cells in long-lasting Graves disease. The CDR3 is 14 amino acids. CDR1 and CDR2 from the germline V gene are LGHDT and YNNKEL (reference sequence). V was trimmed by 3 bases and J by 5 bases, leaving 13 bases between them.

Another study also made use of these data, one on T cells in Graves' hyperthyroidism and ophthalmopathy. According to that study: Those with hyperthyroidism were 18 to 65 years old, newly diagnosed, and ill for under 2 months. The majority of expanded thyroid clonotypes above 0.001 also appeared in blood.

This chain joins TRBV3-1 and TRBJ1-2; no clear D. The receptor was derived from a woman aged 35-65 years with Graves disease. The sample was peripheral blood mononuclear cells (PBMCs), taken at new diagnosis, from a patient treated with antithyroid drugs. The CDR3 here is CASSHLGEPYGYTF. Here the CDR3 DNA reads TGTGCCAGCAGCCATCTGGGAGAGCCGTATGGCTACACCTTC.